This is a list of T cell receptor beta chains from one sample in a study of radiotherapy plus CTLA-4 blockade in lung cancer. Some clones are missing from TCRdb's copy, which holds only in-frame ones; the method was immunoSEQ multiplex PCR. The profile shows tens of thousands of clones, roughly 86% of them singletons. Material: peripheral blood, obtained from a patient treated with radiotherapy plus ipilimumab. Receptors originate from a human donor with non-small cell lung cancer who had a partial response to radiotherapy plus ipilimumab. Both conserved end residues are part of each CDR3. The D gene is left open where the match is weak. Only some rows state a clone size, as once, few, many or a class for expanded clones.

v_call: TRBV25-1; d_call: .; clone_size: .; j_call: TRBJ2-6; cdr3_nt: TGTGCCAGCAGTCAGGGTAAGGTCTCTGGGGCCAACGTCCTGACTTTC; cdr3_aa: CASSQGKVSGANVLTF
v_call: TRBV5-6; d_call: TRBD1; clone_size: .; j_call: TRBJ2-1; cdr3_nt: TGTGCCAGCAGCTTGGTGGGGACAGGGGGCTCGGGTAATGAGCAGTTCTTC; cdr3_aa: CASSLVGTGGSGNEQFF
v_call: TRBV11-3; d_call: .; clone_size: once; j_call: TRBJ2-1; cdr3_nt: TGTGCCAGCAGTCGTAGCTCCTACAATGAGCAGTTCTTC; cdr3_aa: CASSRSSYNEQFF
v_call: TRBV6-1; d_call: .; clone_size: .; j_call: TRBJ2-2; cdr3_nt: TGTGCCAGCAGTGAACTACAGGGCGGCACCGGGGAGCTGTTTTTT; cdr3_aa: CASSELQGGTGELFF
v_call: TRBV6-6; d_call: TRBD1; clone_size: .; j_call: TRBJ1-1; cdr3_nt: TGTGCCAGCAGTTACGCCCACAGGGGAAAGGGCACTGAAGCTTTCTTT; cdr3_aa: CASSYAHRGKGTEAFF
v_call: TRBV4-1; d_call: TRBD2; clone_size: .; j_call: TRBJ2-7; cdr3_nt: TGCGCCAGCAGCCTAGCGGGAGGGCCCTACGAGCAGTACTTC; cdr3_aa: CASSLAGGPYEQYF
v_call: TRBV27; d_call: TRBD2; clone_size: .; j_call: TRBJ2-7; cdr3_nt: TGTGCCAGCAGACGCGGGACTAGCGGTGACTCCTACGAGCAGTACTTC; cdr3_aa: CASRRGTSGDSYEQYF
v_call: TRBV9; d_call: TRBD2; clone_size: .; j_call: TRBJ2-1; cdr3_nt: TGTGCCAGCAGCGTAGATCTTCCTAGCGGAATCAGAGATGAGCAGTTCTTC; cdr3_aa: CASSVDLPSGIRDEQFF
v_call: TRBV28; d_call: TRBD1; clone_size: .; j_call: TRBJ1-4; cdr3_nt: TGTGCCAGCCAAGGGGGCACTAATGAAAAACTGTTTTTT; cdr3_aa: CASQGGTNEKLFF
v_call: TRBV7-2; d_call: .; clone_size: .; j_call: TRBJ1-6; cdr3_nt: TGTGCCAGCAGCTACTCGGACAGAGGGGATAATTCACCCCTCCACTTT; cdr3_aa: CASSYSDRGDNSPLHF
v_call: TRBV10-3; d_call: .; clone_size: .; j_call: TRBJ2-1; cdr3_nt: TGTGCCATCAGTGAAAGCCAAACCCGGCAGTTCTTC; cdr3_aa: CAISESQTRQFF
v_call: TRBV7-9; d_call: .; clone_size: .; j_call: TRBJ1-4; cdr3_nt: TGTGCCAGCAGCTCCCCAGGGTATCGAGGAACTAATGAAAAACTGTTTTTT; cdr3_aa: CASSSPGYRGTNEKLFF
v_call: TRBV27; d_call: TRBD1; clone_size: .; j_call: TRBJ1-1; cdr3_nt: TGTGCCAGCTCCCAACCCGGGACAGGGAAAAAGAACACTGAAGCTTTCTTT; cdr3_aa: CASSQPGTGKKNTEAFF
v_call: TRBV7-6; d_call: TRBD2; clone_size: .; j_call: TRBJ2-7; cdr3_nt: TGTGCCAGCAGCTCCCGGACTAGCGGGAGGGGCGGCGACGAGCAGTACTTC; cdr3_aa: CASSSRTSGRGGDEQYF
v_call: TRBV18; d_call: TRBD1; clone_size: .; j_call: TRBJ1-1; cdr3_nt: TGTGCCAGCTCACAGGGAACAGGGGAAGGACTCACTGAAGCTTTCTTT; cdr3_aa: CASSQGTGEGLTEAFF
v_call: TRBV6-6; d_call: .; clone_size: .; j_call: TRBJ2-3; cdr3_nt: TGTGCCAGCGAAGCGGGAGATACGCAGTATTTT; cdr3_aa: CASEAGDTQYF
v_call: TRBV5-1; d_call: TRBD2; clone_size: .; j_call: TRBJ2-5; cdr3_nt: TGCGCCACCAAGCCGGGCGGGAGCTCAGAGACCCAGTACTTC; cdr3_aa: CATKPGGSSETQYF
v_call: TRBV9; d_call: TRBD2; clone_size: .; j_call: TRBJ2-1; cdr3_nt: TGTGCCAGCAGCGTAGCCGCCGGACTAGCGGGATGGGGTGGCAATGAGCAGTTCTTC; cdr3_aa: CASSVAAGLAGWGGNEQFF
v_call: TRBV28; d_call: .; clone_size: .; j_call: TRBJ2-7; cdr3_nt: TGTGCCAGCAGTTCCCCGTTACAGGCCCGAGGCTTC; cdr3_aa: CASSSPLQARGF
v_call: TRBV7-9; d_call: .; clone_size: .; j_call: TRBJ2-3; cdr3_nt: TGTGCCAGCAGCCCCCGACAGTTGGACACAGATACGCAGTATTTT; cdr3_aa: CASSPRQLDTDTQYF
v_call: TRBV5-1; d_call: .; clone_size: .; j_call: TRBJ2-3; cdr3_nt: TGCGCCAGCAGCTCGATGCGGGGTACCGCAGATACGCAGTATTTT; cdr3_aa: CASSSMRGTADTQYF
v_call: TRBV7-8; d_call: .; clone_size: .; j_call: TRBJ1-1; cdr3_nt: TGTGCCAGCAGAGCCGCGGGACCTAACACTGAAGCTTTCTTT; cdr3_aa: CASRAAGPNTEAFF
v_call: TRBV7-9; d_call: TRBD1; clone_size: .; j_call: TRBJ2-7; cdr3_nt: TGTGCCAGCAGCGCTGGGACAGGGTGGAAGCAGTACTTC; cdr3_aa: CASSAGTGWKQYF
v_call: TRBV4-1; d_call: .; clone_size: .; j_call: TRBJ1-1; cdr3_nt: TGCGCCAGCAGCCACGGAGGGAACACTGAAGCTTTCTTT; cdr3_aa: CASSHGGNTEAFF
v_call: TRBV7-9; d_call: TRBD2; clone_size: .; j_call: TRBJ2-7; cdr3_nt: TGTGCCAGCAGTACCGACAGTGCCGGGAGGTACGAGCAGTACTTC; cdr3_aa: CASSTDSAGRYEQYF
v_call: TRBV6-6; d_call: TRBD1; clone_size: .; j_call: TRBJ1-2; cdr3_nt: TGTGCCAGCAGTTACGTTGGGACAGTCTATGGCTACACCTTC; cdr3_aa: CASSYVGTVYGYTF
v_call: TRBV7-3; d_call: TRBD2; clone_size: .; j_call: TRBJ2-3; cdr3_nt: TGTGCCAGCAGCGCCTCGGGGGGACTAGATACGCAGTATTTT; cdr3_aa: CASSASGGLDTQYF
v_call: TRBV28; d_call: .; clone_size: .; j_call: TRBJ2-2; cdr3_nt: TGTGCCAGCAGTTTAGAAGCCGCGAACACCGGGGAGCTGTTTTTT; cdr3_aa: CASSLEAANTGELFF
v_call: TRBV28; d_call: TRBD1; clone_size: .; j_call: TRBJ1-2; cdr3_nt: TGTGCCAGCAGAGGACAGGGTCTTAACTATGGCTACACCTTC; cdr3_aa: CASRGQGLNYGYTF
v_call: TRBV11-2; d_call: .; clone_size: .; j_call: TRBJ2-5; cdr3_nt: TGTGCCAGCAGCTCAGCGTTCGGCAGTCAAGAGACCCAGTACTTC; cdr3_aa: CASSSAFGSQETQYF
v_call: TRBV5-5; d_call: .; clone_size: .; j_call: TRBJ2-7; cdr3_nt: TGTGCCAGCAGCTGGCTAGGACAGATACACGAGCAGTACTTC; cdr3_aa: CASSWLGQIHEQYF
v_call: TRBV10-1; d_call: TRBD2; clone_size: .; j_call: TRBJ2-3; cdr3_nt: TGCGCCAGCAGTGAGTCGACGGGAGGGCCAACAGATACGCAGTATTTT; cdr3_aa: CASSESTGGPTDTQYF